The 12 T cell receptor beta chains given below trace back to one sample, sequenced in a study of CD8 T cells in Susac syndrome. RNA in amounts of about 0.5 to 1 ug was reverse transcribed with random hexamers. Each CDR3 protein gets one entry after TCRdb re-called the immunoSEQ multiplex PCR reads with MiXCR. In the table there are 130,000 or so distinct CDR3 sequences, 95% of which are singletons. Sequencing was done on a sample of CD4+ T cells from PBMCs. Receptors were obtained from a human donor with multiple sclerosis.

V gene TRBV2 combines with J gene TRBJ2-1; 8 bases match TRBD2. The CDR3 has 15 amino acids. The V gene's germline CDR1 is SNHLY and CDR2 FYNNEI. V lost 5 bases, J lost 1 base, and 4 bases stayed unmatched. The chain's CDR3 is CASSPTSGSYNEQFF. DNA for the CDR3: TGTGCCAGCAGTCCTACTAGCGGATCCTACAATGAGCAGTTCTTC.

The chain combines TRBV11-2 with TRBJ2-1, with unresolved D. Germline V gives CDR1 SGHAT, CDR2 FQNNGV. The CDR3 extends over 14 amino acids. Trimming shortened V by 0 bases and J by 9 bases, and 12 bases separated the two germline ends. The CDR3 DNA reads as TGTGCCAGCAGCTTAGAGAGGCGGCTAGGTGAGCAGTTCTTC. Amino acids: CASSLERRLGEQFF.

The chain couples TRBV29-1 to TRBJ2-1; tentatively, D is TRBD1 (6 bases). CDR1 SQVTM and CDR2 ANQGSEA come from the germline V gene. CDR3 size: 13 residues. Trimming removed 7 bases from V and 6 bases from J, with 16 bases in between. CDR3 sequence reads: CSAGLRGPNEQFF. The CDR3 DNA reads TGCAGCGCTGGACTCAGGGGACCCAATGAGCAGTTCTTC.

The V call is TRBV20-1, the J call TRBJ2-3; 11 positions match TRBD2. V gave up 5 bases and J gave up 4 bases; unmatched junction bases: 14. Germline V gene data show CDR1 as DFQATT and CDR2 as SNEGSKA (reference sequence). CDR3 length: 17 residues. CDR3 region: CSALRLAGSWVPDTQYF. CDR3 DNA: TGCAGTGCTTTGAGACTAGCGGGGAGCTGGGTTCCAGATACGCAGTATTTT.

The V and J genes are TRBV15 and TRBJ1-4, with a tentative D call TRBD1 (5 bases). The length of the CDR3 is 16 residues. Trimming removed 0 bases at V and 7 bases at J, with 15 bases between. Germline CDR1 reads LNHNV; CDR2 reads YYDKDF (reference sequence). Written as DNA, the CDR3 is TGTGCCACCAGCAGAGAGGGACGGAGAGCAGGTGAAAAACTGTTTTTT. Its translation: CATSREGRRAGEKLFF.

This clonotype was observed a single time. The V and J genes are TRBV5-8 and TRBJ2-1, with TRBD1 matching 8 bases. Looked up from germline, CDR1 is SGHTS and CDR2 is YDEGEE. The CDR3 consists of 14 residues. V lost 4 bases and J lost 5; bases outside the gene matches: 5. The CDR3 region has the DNA TGTGCCAGCAGCCGGGACAGGTTCGACAATGAGCAGTTCTTC. Its translation: CASSRDRFDNEQFF.

The chain links TRBV20-1 to TRBJ1-2, with D unclear. This CDR3 is 13 amino acids long. V was clipped by 0 bases and J by 4 bases, with 9 bases between them. CDR1 and CDR2 from the germline V gene are DFQATT and SNEGSKA (reference sequence). Here the CDR3 DNA reads TGCAGTGCTAGAGATCTGGGGTCCTATGGCTACACCTTC. Protein: CSARDLGSYGYTF.

The chain recombines TRBV5-1 with TRBJ1-3; 7 nucleotides match TRBD1. CDR1 is SGHRS, CDR2 YFSETQ, per germline. With 0 bases clipped from V and 1 base from J, the junction kept 4 bases outside the gene matches. This CDR3 has 16 residues. CDR3 region: CASSLGPGGSGNTIYF. The CDR3 region has the DNA TGCGCCAGCAGCTTGGGCCCAGGGGGATCTGGAAACACCATATATTTT.

This chain joins TRBV3-1 and TRBJ2-4; D ambiguous. The CDR3 runs 12 residues. Germline V CDR1 and CDR2: LGHDT, YNNKEL (reference sequence). Trimming took 1 base from V and 8 from J, leaving 6 bases between them. CDR3: CASSQVEDIQYF. The DNA for the CDR3 is TGTGCCAGCAGCCAAGTTGAGGACATTCAGTACTTC. The full variable domain, with the rest looked up from reference TRBV3-1 and TRBJ2-4, is DTAVSQTPKYLVTQMGNDKSIKCEQNLGHDTMYWYKQDSKKFLKIMFSYNNKELIINETVPNRFSPKSPDKAHLNLHINSLELGDSAVYFCASSQVEDIQYFGAGTRLSVL.

The gene calls are TRBV24-1 and TRBJ2-3; D is unresolved. CDR3 size: 14 residues. The V gene lost 0 bases and the J gene lost 2 bases, with 5 bases spanning the gap. CDR1 and CDR2 from the germline V gene are KGHDR and SFDVKD. CDR3 nucleotide sequence: TGTGCCACCAGTGATTTGCTGTTCACAGATACGCAGTATTTT. Translated, it gives CATSDLLFTDTQYF.

The V and J genes are TRBV7-9 and TRBJ2-1; TRBD2 matches 7 bases. Germline lookup yields CDR1 SEHNR and CDR2 FQNEAQ (reference sequence). Trimming removed 3 bases from V and 5 bases from J; junction bases left unmatched: 7. CDR3 length: 15 residues. The CDR3 here is CASSLDGTTHNEQFF. Here the CDR3 DNA reads TGTGCCAGCAGCTTGGACGGGACTACTCACAATGAGCAGTTCTTC. Looking up the rest from reference TRBV7-9 and TRBJ2-1 gives the full variable domain: DTGVSQNPRHKITKRGQNVTFRCDPISEHNRLYWYRQTLGQGPEFLTYFQNEAQLEKSRLLSDRFSAERPKGSFSTLEIQRTEQGDSAMYLCASSLDGTTHNEQFFGPGTRLTVL.

The J gene is TRBJ1-6, the V gene TRBV3-1; D is possibly TRBD1 (5 bases). The CDR3 is 17 residues long. V was shortened by 0 bases and J by 7 bases, with 16 bases between the two germline ends. Germline CDR1 is LGHDT and CDR2 is YNNKEL (reference sequence). For the CDR3, the DNA is TGTGCCAGCAGCCAAGAGACTTTTAGGGGTTACAATTCACCCCTCCACTTT. It translates to CASSQETFRGYNSPLHF.